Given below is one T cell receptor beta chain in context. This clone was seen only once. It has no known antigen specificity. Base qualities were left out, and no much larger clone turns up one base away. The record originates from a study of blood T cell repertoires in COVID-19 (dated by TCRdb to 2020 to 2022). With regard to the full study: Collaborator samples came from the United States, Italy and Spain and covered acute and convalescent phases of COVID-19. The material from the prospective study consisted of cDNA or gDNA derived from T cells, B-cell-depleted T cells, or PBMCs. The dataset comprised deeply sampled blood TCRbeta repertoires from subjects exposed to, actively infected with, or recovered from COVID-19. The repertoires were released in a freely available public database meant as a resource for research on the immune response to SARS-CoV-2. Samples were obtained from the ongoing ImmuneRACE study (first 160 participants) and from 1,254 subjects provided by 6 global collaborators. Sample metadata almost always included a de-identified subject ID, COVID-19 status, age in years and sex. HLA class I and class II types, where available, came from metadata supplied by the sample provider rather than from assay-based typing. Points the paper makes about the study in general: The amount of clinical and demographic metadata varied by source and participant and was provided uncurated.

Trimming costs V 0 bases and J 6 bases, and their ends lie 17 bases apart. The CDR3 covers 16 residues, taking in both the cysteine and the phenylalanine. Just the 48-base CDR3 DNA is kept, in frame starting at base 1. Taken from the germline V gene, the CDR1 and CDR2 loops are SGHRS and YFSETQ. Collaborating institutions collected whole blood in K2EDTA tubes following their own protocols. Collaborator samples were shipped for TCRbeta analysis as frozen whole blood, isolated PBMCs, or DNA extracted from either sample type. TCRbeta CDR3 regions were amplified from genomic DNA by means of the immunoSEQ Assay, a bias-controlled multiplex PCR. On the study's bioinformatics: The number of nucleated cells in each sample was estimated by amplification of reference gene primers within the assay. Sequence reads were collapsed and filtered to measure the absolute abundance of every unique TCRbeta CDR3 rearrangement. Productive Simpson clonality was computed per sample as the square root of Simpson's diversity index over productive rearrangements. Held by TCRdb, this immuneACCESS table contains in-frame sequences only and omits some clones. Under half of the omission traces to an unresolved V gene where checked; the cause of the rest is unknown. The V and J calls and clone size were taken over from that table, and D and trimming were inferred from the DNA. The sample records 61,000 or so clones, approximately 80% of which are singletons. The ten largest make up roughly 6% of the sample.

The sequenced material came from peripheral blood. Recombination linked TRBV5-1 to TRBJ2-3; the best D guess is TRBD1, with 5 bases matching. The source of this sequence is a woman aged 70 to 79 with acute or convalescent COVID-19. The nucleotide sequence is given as TGCGCCAGCAGCTTGGGGTGGGGCCGCTCACCCGATACGCAGTATTTT. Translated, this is CASSLGWGRSPDTQYF. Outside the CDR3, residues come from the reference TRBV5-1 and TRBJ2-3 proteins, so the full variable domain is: KAGVTQTPRYLIKTRGQQVTLSCSPISGHRSVSWYQQTPGQGLQFLFEYFSETQRNKGNFPGRFSGRQFSNSRSEMNVSTLELGDSALYLCASSLGWGRSPDTQYFGPGTRLTVL.